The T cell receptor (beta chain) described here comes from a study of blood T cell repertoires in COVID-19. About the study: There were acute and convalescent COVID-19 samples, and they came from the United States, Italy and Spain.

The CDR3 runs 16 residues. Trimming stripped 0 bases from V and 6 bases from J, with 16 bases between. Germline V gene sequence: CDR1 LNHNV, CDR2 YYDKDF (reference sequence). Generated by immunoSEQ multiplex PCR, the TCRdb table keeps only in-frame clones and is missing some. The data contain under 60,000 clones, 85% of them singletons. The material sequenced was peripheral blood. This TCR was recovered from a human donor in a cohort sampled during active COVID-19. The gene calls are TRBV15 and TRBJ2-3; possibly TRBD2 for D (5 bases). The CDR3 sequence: CATSRDRSGAGDTQYF. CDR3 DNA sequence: TGTGCCACCAGCAGAGATAGAAGTGGCGCGGGTGATACGCAGTATTTT.